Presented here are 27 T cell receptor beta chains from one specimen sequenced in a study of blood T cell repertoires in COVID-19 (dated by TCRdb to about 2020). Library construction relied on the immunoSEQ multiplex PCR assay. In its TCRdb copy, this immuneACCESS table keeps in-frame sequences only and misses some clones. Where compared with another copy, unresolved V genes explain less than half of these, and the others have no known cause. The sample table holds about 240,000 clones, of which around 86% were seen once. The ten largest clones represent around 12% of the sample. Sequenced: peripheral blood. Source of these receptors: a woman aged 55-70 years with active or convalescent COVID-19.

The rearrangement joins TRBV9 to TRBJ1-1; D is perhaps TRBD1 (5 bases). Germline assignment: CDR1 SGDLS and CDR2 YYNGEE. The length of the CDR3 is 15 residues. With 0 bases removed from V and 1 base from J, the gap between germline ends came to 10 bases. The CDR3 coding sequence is TGTGCCAGCAGCGTAGATGGGGGGAGGAACACTGAAGCTTTCTTT. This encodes CASSVDGGRNTEAFF.

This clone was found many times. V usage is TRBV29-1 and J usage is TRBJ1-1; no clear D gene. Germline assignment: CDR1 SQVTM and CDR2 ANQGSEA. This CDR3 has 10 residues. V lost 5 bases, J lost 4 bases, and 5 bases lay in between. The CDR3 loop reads CSVLSTEAFF. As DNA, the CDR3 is TGCAGCGTTCTAAGCACTGAAGCTTTCTTT.

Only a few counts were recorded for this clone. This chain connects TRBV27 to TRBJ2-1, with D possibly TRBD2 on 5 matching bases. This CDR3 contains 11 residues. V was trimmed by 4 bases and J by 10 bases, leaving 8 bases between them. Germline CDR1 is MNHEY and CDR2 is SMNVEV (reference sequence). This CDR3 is CASSYREEQFF. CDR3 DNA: TGTGCCAGCAGTTACCGGGAAGAGCAGTTCTTC.

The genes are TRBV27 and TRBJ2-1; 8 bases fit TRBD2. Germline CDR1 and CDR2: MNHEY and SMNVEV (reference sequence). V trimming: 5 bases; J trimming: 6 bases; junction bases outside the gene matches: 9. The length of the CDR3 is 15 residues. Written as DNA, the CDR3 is TGTGCCAGCAGTCCCCGGGGGGGCGTCGTCAATGAGCAGTTCTTC. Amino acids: CASSPRGGVVNEQFF.

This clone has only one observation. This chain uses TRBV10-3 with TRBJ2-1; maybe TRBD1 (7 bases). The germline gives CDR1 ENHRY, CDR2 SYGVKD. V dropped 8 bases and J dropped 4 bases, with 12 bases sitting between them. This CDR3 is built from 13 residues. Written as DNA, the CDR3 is TGTGCCATCGGGGGGACAGAGTACAATGAGCAGTTCTTC. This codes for CAIGGTEYNEQFF.

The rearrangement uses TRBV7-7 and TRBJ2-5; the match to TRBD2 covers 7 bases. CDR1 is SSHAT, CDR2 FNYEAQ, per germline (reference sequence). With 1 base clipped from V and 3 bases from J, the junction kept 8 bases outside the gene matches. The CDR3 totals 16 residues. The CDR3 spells CASSLGTGGSKETQYF. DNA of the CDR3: TGTGCCAGCAGCTTAGGGACGGGGGGATCGAAAGAGACCCAGTACTTC.

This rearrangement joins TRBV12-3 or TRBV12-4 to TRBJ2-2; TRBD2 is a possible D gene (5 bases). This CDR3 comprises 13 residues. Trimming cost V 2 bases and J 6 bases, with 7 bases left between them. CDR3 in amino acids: CASSLRESGELFF. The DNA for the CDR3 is TGTGCCAGCAGTTTACGGGAATCCGGGGAGCTGTTTTTT.

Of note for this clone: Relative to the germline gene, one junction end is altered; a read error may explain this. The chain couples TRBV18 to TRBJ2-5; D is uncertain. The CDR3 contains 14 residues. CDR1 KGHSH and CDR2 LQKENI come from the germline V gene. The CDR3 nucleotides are TGTGCCAGCTCAGCACCAAATCCGCAAGAGACCCAGTACTTC. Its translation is CASSAPNPQETQYF.

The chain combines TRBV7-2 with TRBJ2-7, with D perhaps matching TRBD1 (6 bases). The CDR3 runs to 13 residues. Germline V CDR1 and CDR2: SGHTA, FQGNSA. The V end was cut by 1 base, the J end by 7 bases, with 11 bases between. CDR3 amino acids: CASSLGPDREQYF. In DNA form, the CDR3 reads TGTGCCAGCAGCTTAGGCCCAGACAGGGAGCAGTACTTC.

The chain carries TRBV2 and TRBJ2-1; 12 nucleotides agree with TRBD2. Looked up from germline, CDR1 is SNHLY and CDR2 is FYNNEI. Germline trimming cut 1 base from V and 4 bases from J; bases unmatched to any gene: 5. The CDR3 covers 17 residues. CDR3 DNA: TGTGCCAGCAGTGAAGTCCTGGGACTAGCGGGTTACAATGAGCAGTTCTTC. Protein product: CASSEVLGLAGYNEQFF.

The CDR3 loop is CASSSRQAMNTEAFF. The CDR3, as DNA: TGTGCCAGCAGCTCTCGACAGGCTATGAACACTGAAGCTTTCTTT. The V call is TRBV5-4, the J call TRBJ1-1, with D perhaps TRBD1 (6 bases). Germline V lookup: CDR1 SGHNT, CDR2 YYREEE (reference sequence). This CDR3 has 15 residues. Trimming took 3 bases from V and 0 from J, leaving 12 bases between them.

The CDR3 bases are TGTGCCAGCAGCTCGCCGGGCGGACTAGCGGGGGCCACCGGGGAGCTGTTTTTT. As protein: CASSSPGGLAGATGELFF. The V call is TRBV5-8, the J call TRBJ2-2; TRBD2 aligns across 13 bases. The CDR3 contains 18 residues. J was trimmed by 4 bases and V by 3 bases; bases with no gene match: 9. Germline loops: CDR1 SGHTS, CDR2 YDEGEE.

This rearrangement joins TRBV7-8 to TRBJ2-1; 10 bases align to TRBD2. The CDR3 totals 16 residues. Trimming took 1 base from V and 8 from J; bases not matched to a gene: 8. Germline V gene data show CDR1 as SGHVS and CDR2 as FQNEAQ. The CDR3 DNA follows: TGTGCCAGCAGCTTAGGACAGCGGGGGGGCCTCCATGAGCAGTTCTTC. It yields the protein CASSLGQRGGLHEQFF.

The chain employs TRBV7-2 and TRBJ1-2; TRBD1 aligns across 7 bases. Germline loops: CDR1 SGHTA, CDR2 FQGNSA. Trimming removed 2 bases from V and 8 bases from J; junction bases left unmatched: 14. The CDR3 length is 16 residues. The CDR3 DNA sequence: TGTGCCAGCAGCTTACTAAGAAAGGGGGCATCTGGCGGCTACACCTTC. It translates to CASSLLRKGASGGYTF.

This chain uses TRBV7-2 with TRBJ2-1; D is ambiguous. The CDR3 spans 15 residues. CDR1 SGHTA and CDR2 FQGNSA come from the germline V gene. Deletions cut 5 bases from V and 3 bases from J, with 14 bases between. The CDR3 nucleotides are TGTGCCAGCAGCCCTGACTCGTTATACTACAATGAGCAGTTCTTC. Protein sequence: CASSPDSLYYNEQFF.

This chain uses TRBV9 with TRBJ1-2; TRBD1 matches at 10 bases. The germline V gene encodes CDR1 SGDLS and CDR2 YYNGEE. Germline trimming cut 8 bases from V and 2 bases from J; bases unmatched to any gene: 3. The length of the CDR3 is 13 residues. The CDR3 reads CASRTGGNYGYTF. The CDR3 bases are TGTGCCAGTAGGACAGGGGGGAACTATGGCTACACCTTC.

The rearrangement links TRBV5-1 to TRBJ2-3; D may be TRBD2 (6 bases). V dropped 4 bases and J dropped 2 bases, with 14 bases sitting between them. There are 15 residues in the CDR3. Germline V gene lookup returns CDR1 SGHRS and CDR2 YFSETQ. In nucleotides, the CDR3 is TGCGCCAGCAGCCCGCGGGACCCGACCACAGATACGCAGTATTTT. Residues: CASSPRDPTTDTQYF.

CDR3 DNA: TGTGCCAGCAGGGGGGGAGAAGGATGGCTGTTTTTT. Protein: CASRGGEGWLFF. The V call is TRBV12-3 or TRBV12-4, the J call TRBJ2-2; TRBD2 might be the D (6 bases). The CDR3 covers 12 residues. The ends were cut back, 6 bases at V and 13 bases at J, with 15 bases in the middle.

CDR3 sequence reads: CASSEFGNTGELFF. CDR3 sequence (DNA): TGTGCCAGCAGTGAATTCGGGAACACCGGGGAGCTGTTTTTT. This rearrangement joins TRBV2 to TRBJ2-2; D is unclear. Germline CDR1 SNHLY, CDR2 FYNNEI. The V and J ends lost 2 bases and 1 base respectively, with 5 bases between them. The CDR3 runs 14 residues. The whole variable domain, filled in from reference TRBV2 and TRBJ2-2, reads EPEVTQTPSHQVTQMGQEVILRCVPISNHLYFYWYRQILGQKVEFLVSFYNNEISEKSEIFDDQFSVERPDGSNFTLKIRSTKLEDSAMYFCASSEFGNTGELFFGEGSRLTVL.

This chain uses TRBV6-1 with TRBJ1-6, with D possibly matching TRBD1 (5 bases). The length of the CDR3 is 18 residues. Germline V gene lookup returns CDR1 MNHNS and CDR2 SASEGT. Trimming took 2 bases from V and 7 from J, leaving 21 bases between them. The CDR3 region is CASSEWTRGWGGNSPLHF. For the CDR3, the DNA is TGTGCCAGCAGTGAATGGACGAGGGGATGGGGAGGAAATTCACCCCTCCACTTT.

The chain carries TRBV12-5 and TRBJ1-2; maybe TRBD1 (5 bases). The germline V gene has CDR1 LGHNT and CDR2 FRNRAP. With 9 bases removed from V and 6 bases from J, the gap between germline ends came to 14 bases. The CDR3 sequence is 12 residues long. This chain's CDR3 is CASLGGIHGYTF. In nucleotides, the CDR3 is TGTGCTAGCCTCGGGGGAATACATGGCTACACCTTC.

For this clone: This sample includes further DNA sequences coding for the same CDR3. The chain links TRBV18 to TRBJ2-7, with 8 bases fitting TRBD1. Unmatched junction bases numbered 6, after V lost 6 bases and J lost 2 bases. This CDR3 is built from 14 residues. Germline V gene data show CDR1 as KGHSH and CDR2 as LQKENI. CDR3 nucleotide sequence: TGTGCCAGCTCCCCTAGACAGGGGACCTACGAGCAGTACTTC. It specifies CASSPRQGTYEQYF.

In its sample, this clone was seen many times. DNA of the CDR3: TGTGCCAGTAGTATAGTCCCCAGGGGCTGGGGGACTGAAGCTTTCTTT. Translation: CASSIVPRGWGTEAFF. This chain links TRBV19 with TRBJ1-1; maybe TRBD1 (6 bases). Trimming left V 1 base short and J 5 bases short, with 17 bases between. The CDR3 length is 16 residues. CDR1 LNHDA and CDR2 SQIVND come from the germline V gene (reference sequence). The full variable domain, its missing parts supplied by reference TRBV19 and TRBJ1-1, is DGGITQSPKYLFRKEGQNVTLSCEQNLNHDAMYWYRQDPGQGLRLIYYSQIVNDFQKGDIAEGYSVSREKKESFPLTVTSAQKNPTAFYLCASSIVPRGWGTEAFFGQGTRLTVV.

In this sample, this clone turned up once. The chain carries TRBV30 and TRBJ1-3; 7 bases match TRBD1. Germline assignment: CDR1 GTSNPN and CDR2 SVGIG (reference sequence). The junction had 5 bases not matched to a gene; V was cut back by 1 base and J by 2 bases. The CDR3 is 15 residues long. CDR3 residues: CAWSATGLTGNTIYF. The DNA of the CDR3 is TGTGCCTGGAGTGCGACAGGGCTAACTGGAAACACCATATATTTT. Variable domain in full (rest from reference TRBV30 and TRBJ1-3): SQTIHQWPATLVQPVGSPLSLECTVEGTSNPNLYWYRQAAGRGLQLLFYSVGIGQISSEVPQNLSASRPQDRQFILSSKKLLLSDSGFYLCAWSATGLTGNTIYFGEGSWLTVV.

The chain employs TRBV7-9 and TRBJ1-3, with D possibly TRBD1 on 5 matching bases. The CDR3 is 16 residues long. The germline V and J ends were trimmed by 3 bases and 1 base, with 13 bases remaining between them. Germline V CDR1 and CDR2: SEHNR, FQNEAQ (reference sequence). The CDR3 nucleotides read TGTGCCAGCAGCTTCTCCAGGGAGGATTCTGGAAACACCATATATTTT. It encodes CASSFSREDSGNTIYF. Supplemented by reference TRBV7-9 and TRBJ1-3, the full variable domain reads DTGVSQNPRHKITKRGQNVTFRCDPISEHNRLYWYRQTLGQGPEFLTYFQNEAQLEKSRLLSDRFSAERPKGSFSTLEIQRTEQGDSAMYLCASSFSREDSGNTIYFGEGSWLTVV.

CDR3 amino acids: CASSPRGAPGELFF. CDR3 bases: TGCGCCAGCAGCCCCAGGGGAGCCCCCGGGGAGCTGTTTTTT. V gene TRBV4-1 combines with J gene TRBJ2-2, with D perhaps matching TRBD1 (6 bases). Germline CDR1 is MGHRA and CDR2 is YSYEKL. This CDR3 is 14 amino acids long. V lost 4 bases, J lost 6 bases, and 12 bases lay in between.

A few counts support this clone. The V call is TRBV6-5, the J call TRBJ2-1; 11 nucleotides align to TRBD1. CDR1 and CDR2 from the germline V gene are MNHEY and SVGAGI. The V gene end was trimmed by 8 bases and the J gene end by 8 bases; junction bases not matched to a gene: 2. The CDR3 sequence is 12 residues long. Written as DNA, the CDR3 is TGTGCCAGCCGGGACAGGGGGGATGAGCAGTTCTTC. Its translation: CASRDRGDEQFF.